These 20 T cell receptor beta chains share one sample of origin, sequenced in a study of blood T cells in healthy people across ages. Combining a sample-barcoded 5' primer with a J-beta primer mix, a second PCR ran for 7 to 11 cycles. TCRdb itself ran the 5' RACE reads through MiXCR, one entry per CDR3 protein. The sample lists fewer than 1.5 million distinct CDR3 sequences; 35% to 45% were seen once. Specimen: blood. The receptors derive from a woman aged 18-35 years in good health.

Concerning this clonotype: The conserved phenylalanine or tryptophan normally closing the CDR3 is absent here, so this likely arose from a read error. The chain employs TRBV11-2 and TRBJ2-7; no definite D call. V was shortened by 9 bases and J by 2 bases, with 17 bases between the two germline ends. The CDR3 length is 14 residues. In germline, CDR1 is SGHAT, CDR2 FQNNGV. CDR3 in amino acids: CASCPGPHTYEQYL. The CDR3 DNA reads as TGTGCCAGTTGCCCGGGTCCACACACCTACGAGCAGTACTTA.

The genes are TRBV6-1 and TRBJ2-5; 10 bases line up with TRBD2. V lost 7 bases and J lost 5; bases outside the gene matches: 7. This CDR3 region has 14 residues. Germline assignment: CDR1 MNHNS and CDR2 SASEGT. The CDR3, as DNA: TGTGCCAGCACGACTAGCGGGTATAGGGAGACCCAGTACTTC. It is translated as CASTTSGYRETQYF.

This clonotype occurred a few times. The chain couples TRBV4-2 to TRBJ2-7; TRBD2 might be the D (6 bases). Trimming took 4 bases from V and 4 from J, leaving 17 bases between them. From germline, CDR1 is LGHNA and CDR2 YNFKEQ. This CDR3 region has 15 residues. The CDR3 region is CASSRRMGTDYEQYF. The CDR3 DNA reads TGTGCCAGCAGCCGAAGGATGGGGACTGATTACGAGCAGTACTTC.

This chain links TRBV5-1 with TRBJ1-1; no reliable D call. V lost 1 base, J lost 1 base, and 11 bases lay in between. The CDR3 extends over 15 amino acids. From germline, CDR1 is SGHRS and CDR2 YFSETQ. Written as DNA, the CDR3 is TGCGCCAGCAGCTTGAATTGGGATAAGAACACTGAAGCTTTCTTT. It codes for CASSLNWDKNTEAFF.

This clonotype was counted between two and nine times. This chain links TRBV5-1 with TRBJ1-1, with no clear D. The CDR3 is made up of 12 amino acids. Germline V gene lookup returns CDR1 SGHRS and CDR2 YFSETQ. Trimming removed 7 bases from V and 3 bases from J, with 10 bases in between. The CDR3 DNA follows: TGCGCCAGCGGGCCCCAAGACACTGAAGCTTTCTTT. Its protein product is CASGPQDTEAFF.

This chain connects TRBV2 to TRBJ1-2; D gene unclear. V was clipped by 6 bases and J by 4 bases, with 12 bases between them. This CDR3 is 13 amino acids long. Germline CDR1 SNHLY, CDR2 FYNNEI. The CDR3 nucleotides read TGTGCCAGCAGCCGGGCAGCGTCCTATGGCTACACCTTC. Translated, it gives CASSRAASYGYTF.

The chain is built from TRBV12-3 or TRBV12-4 and TRBJ2-7; 14 bases align to TRBD2. The DNA end is a closer match to TRBJ2-5, so the J assignment may be wrong. The CDR3 has 14 residues. This CDR3 is CASTGLAGAETQYF. The DNA of the CDR3 is TGTGCCAGCACGGGACTAGCGGGAGCGGAGACCCAGTACTTC.

In regard to this clonotype: A much more abundant neighbour one base away suggests this may be a read error. The chain employs TRBV7-2 and TRBJ2-5; D may match TRBD1 or TRBD2 (5 bases each). The germline CDR1 and CDR2 sequences are SGHTA and FQGNSA. Trimming cost V 5 bases and J 11 bases, with 21 bases left between them. The CDR3 runs 14 residues. The CDR3 DNA reads as TGTGCCAGCAGCCCCCGACGGGACCTCAATGAGCAGTACTTC. It encodes CASSPRRDLNEQYF.

This chain links TRBV20-1 with TRBJ2-3; 9 bases match TRBD2. Unmatched junction bases numbered 12, after V lost 6 bases and J lost 8 bases. CDR3 length equals 14 residues. Germline CDR1 and CDR2: DFQATT and SNEGSKA (reference sequence). The CDR3 spells CSAKDWGSGGTQYF. In nucleotides, the CDR3 is TGCAGTGCCAAAGACTGGGGTAGCGGGGGTACGCAGTATTTT.

This clonotype was observed once. This sequence joins TRBV9 and TRBJ2-1, with 7 positions matching TRBD2. The J call is in doubt because the DNA end fits TRBJ2-7 better. This CDR3 has 17 amino acids. Germline CDR1 is SGDLS and CDR2 is YYNGEE. The CDR3 DNA reads as TGTGCCAGCAGCCCCCGTCCTATGGCTAGCGGATACAATGAGCAGTACTTC. This translates into CASSPRPMASGYNEQYF.

J is TRBJ2-5 and V is TRBV20-1; the D gene is possibly TRBD1 (6 bases). Germline CDR1 reads DFQATT; CDR2 reads SNEGSKA (reference sequence). V lost 6 bases and J 0 bases, leaving 17 bases between the germline ends. The CDR3 runs to 15 residues. The CDR3 here is CSASGQSWYQETQYF. In nucleotides, the CDR3 is TGCAGTGCAAGTGGACAGAGTTGGTACCAAGAGACCCAGTACTTC.

This clonotype was counted a few times. This rearrangement joins TRBV27 to TRBJ2-2; D unresolved. Germline loops: CDR1 MNHEY, CDR2 SMNVEV (reference sequence). With 8 bases removed from V and 2 bases from J, the gap between germline ends came to 18 bases. The CDR3 covers 16 residues. The CDR3 sequence is CASRPRWQENTGELFF. The DNA for the CDR3 is TGTGCCAGCCGCCCGCGGTGGCAGGAAAACACCGGGGAGCTGTTTTTT.

This clonotype was counted at least ten times. This chain uses TRBV5-1 with TRBJ2-7, with D unclear. The CDR3 extends over 16 amino acids. Trimming cost V 4 bases and J 0 bases, with 17 bases left between them. Germline V gene sequence: CDR1 SGHRS, CDR2 YFSETQ. The CDR3 loop reads CASSPIGTQSSYEQYF. For the CDR3, the DNA is TGCGCCAGCAGCCCCATCGGAACACAAAGCTCCTACGAGCAGTACTTC.

V usage is TRBV6-5 and J usage is TRBJ2-5, with D maybe TRBD2 (6 bases). The V end lost 6 bases, the J end lost 11 bases, and 22 bases lay between the germline ends. Per the germline V gene, CDR1 is MNHEY and CDR2 is SVGAGI. The CDR3 runs 14 residues. The CDR3 is CASRPPGLSWEQYF. Written as DNA, the CDR3 is TGTGCCAGCAGGCCTCCGGGACTCTCTTGGGAGCAGTACTTC.

This clonotype was counted a few times. The chain combines TRBV7-2 with TRBJ2-7; D uncertain. V lost 8 bases to trimming and J lost 6 bases, with 17 bases between them. The CDR3 loop spans 13 amino acids. The germline gives CDR1 SGHTA, CDR2 FQGNSA. Here the CDR3 DNA reads TGTGCCAGCCGCCTGCGCCCTTCGGGCGAGCAGTACTTC. Translation gives CASRLRPSGEQYF.

This clonotype was detected a few times. The CDR3: CASALGPSYEQYF. The CDR3 nucleotides are TGCGCCAGCGCCTTAGGACCCTCCTACGAGCAGTACTTC. The chain employs TRBV5-1 and TRBJ2-7; D remains unclear. The germline V gene has CDR1 SGHRS and CDR2 YFSETQ. Trimming stripped 7 bases from V and 0 bases from J, with 11 bases between. The CDR3 totals 13 residues.

The chain couples TRBV28 to TRBJ2-5; a possible D gene is TRBD1 (5 bases). Trimming pared 5 bases from V and 2 bases from J, leaving 27 bases between. The germline V gene encodes CDR1 MDHEN and CDR2 SYDVKM. The CDR3 spans 19 residues. The CDR3: CASSGFFAGARSNQETQYF. As DNA, the CDR3 is TGTGCCAGCAGTGGGTTTTTCGCTGGGGCTAGATCTAATCAAGAGACCCAGTACTTC.

This chain connects TRBV3-1 to TRBJ1-2; TRBD1 is a possible D gene (6 bases). This CDR3 has 14 residues. V was pared by 5 bases and J by 5 bases, with 15 bases between. Germline V lookup: CDR1 LGHDT, CDR2 YNNKEL (reference sequence). Here the CDR3 reads CASSLQGNTYGYTF. CDR3 nucleotides: TGTGCCAGCAGCTTACAGGGTAACACGTATGGCTACACCTTC.

The chain employs TRBV7-6 and TRBJ2-6; D uncertain. This CDR3 is built from 16 residues. Germline CDR1 and CDR2: SGHVS and FNYEAQ. V shed 5 bases and J shed 3 bases, with 14 bases lying between them. The CDR3 DNA follows: TGTGCCAGCAGCCCAATAGCTAGTGGTGGGGCCAACGTCCTGACTTTC. It codes for CASSPIASGGANVLTF.

This clonotype was seen a few times. This chain uses TRBV20-1 with TRBJ1-2, with D perhaps TRBD1 (5 bases). Germline CDR1 DFQATT, CDR2 SNEGSKA (reference sequence). The CDR3 runs to 16 residues. The V gene lost 6 bases and the J gene lost 8 bases, with 28 bases spanning the gap. The CDR3 DNA reads as TGCAGTGCCCCCAAAATAGACACCGGGACCGTTAACGGCTACACCTTC. Translation: CSAPKIDTGTVNGYTF.